These 26 T cell receptor beta chains share one sample of origin, sequenced in a study of CD8+ T cells in alopecia areata. After isolation, RNA underwent reverse transcription to generate cDNA as the sequencing template. Clones were sequenced by immunoSEQ multiplex PCR, and TCRdb holds only the in-frame ones, with some missing. The data contain 150,000 to 200,000 clones, 50% to 60% of them singletons. The material was CD4+ T cells sorted from blood, obtained at week 0. These receptors all come from a human donor with alopecia areata.

This clone appeared a single time. The CDR3 loop reads CSVILNRALNTEAFF. The CDR3 DNA is TGCAGCGTAATACTAAACAGGGCTCTGAACACTGAAGCTTTCTTT. The genes are TRBV29-1 and TRBJ1-1, with D tentatively TRBD1 (6 bases). The germline V and J ends were trimmed by 6 bases and 0 bases, with 17 bases remaining between them. Per germline, CDR1 SQVTM and CDR2 ANQGSEA. The CDR3 runs 15 residues. The full variable domain, in which reference TRBV29-1 and TRBJ1-1 provide the parts outside the CDR3, is SAVISQKPSRDICQRGTSLTIQCQVDSQVTMMFWYRQQPGQSLTLIATANQGSEATYESGFVIDKFPISRPNLTFSTLTVSNMSPEDSSIYLCSVILNRALNTEAFFGQGTRLTVV.

This chain joins TRBV29-1 and TRBJ1-1; the D is unclear. The length of the CDR3 is 13 residues. Deletions cut 8 bases from V and 6 bases from J, with 19 bases between. Germline CDR1 SQVTM, CDR2 ANQGSEA. For the CDR3, the DNA is TGCAGCTCTAAGTCCAGGTTTGGGCCTGAAGCTTTCTTT. Its protein product is CSSKSRFGPEAFF.

DNA for the CDR3: TGTGCCAGCAGTAGGGACAGGGGGCGCACAGATACGCAGTATTTT. Protein: CASSRDRGRTDTQYF. The V and J genes are TRBV6-5 and TRBJ2-3; 12 positions match TRBD1. The CDR3 has 15 residues. V dropped 5 bases and J dropped 1; count of bases not matched to a gene: 1. From germline, CDR1 is MNHEY and CDR2 SVGAGI.

This clone was picked up a small number of times. The chain combines TRBV29-1 with TRBJ2-3; possible D gene TRBD2, 5 bases. Trimming took 4 bases from V and 1 from J, leaving 15 bases between them. The CDR3 consists of 15 residues. The germline gives CDR1 SQVTM, CDR2 ANQGSEA. The CDR3 coding sequence is TGCAGCGTTGCGTGGTGGCAGCGGCGCACAGATACGCAGTATTTT. Translating gives CSVAWWQRRTDTQYF.

This clone has more than one count but fewer than ten. This chain connects TRBV7-2 to TRBJ1-2, with D perhaps TRBD1 (6 bases). V was clipped by 8 bases and J by 4 bases, with 17 bases between them. CDR1 is SGHTA, CDR2 FQGNSA, per germline. The CDR3 totals 14 residues. The CDR3 DNA sequence: TGTGCCAGCCTGCCCCGGGACACCGTCTATGGCTACACCTTC. This codes for CASLPRDTVYGYTF.

The V call is TRBV9, the J call TRBJ1-2; 7 bases match TRBD1. CDR3 size: 15 residues. The germline CDR1 and CDR2 sequences are SGDLS and YYNGEE. V gave up 4 bases and J gave up 1 base; unmatched junction bases: 7. The chain's CDR3 is CASSLGQARNYGYTF. CDR3 coding DNA: TGTGCCAGCAGCCTAGGACAGGCCCGTAACTATGGCTACACCTTC.

This chain joins TRBV7-3 and TRBJ2-3; 9 nucleotides line up with TRBD1. The V and J ends lost 5 bases and 1 base, in that order; junction bases with no gene match: 7. The CDR3 loop spans 16 amino acids. Germline CDR1 is SGHTA and CDR2 is FQGTGA. DNA for the CDR3: TGTGCCAGCAGCGCTGGAACAGGGGGCCGCACAGATACGCAGTATTTT. Its translation: CASSAGTGGRTDTQYF.

V and J are TRBV7-9 and TRBJ1-1; D remains ambiguous. This CDR3 is 12 amino acids long. Trimming removed 6 bases from V and 0 bases from J, with 5 bases in between. The germline V gene encodes CDR1 SEHNR and CDR2 FQNEAQ (reference sequence). CDR3 in amino acids: CASRAMNTEAFF. The CDR3 DNA follows: TGTGCCAGCAGGGCCATGAACACTGAAGCTTTCTTT. The whole variable domain, filled in from reference TRBV7-9 and TRBJ1-1, reads DTGVSQNPRHKITKRGQNVTFRCDPISEHNRLYWYRQTLGQGPEFLTYFQNEAQLEKSRLLSDRFSAERPKGSFSTLEIQRTEQGDSAMYLCASRAMNTEAFFGQGTRLTVV.

V and J are TRBV20-1 and TRBJ1-1; D might be TRBD1 (5 bases). V shed 4 bases and J shed 5 bases, with 8 bases lying between them. This CDR3 has 11 amino acids. Germline values: CDR1 DFQATT, CDR2 SNEGSKA (reference sequence). In DNA form, the CDR3 reads TGCAGTGCTATTGGGGGAACTGAAGCTTTCTTT. Translated: CSAIGGTEAFF.

The V gene is TRBV7-3, the J gene TRBJ2-3; TRBD2 might be the D (6 bases). Trimming removed 5 bases at V and 4 bases at J, with 19 bases between. The CDR3 is 16 amino acids. Germline CDR1 is SGHTA and CDR2 is FQGTGA. The CDR3 here is CASSPKVGTSSDTQYF. In DNA form, the CDR3 reads TGTGCCAGCAGCCCCAAAGTCGGGACTTCTTCAGATACGCAGTATTTT.

This clone was observed a handful of times. This chain joins TRBV6-5 and TRBJ1-6; TRBD1 might be the D (6 bases). In germline, CDR1 is MNHEY, CDR2 SVGAGI. V was shortened by 0 bases and J by 7 bases, with 10 bases between the two germline ends. There are 15 residues in the CDR3. CDR3 DNA sequence: TGTGCCAGCAGTTACTCAGGGGGTAAAAATTCACCCCTCCACTTT. Protein product: CASSYSGGKNSPLHF.

V gene TRBV4-2 combines with J gene TRBJ1-4; D is perhaps TRBD1 (5 bases). CDR3 length equals 14 residues. Trimming shortened V by 1 base and J by 8 bases, and 11 bases separated the two germline ends. CDR1 and CDR2 from the germline V gene are LGHNA and YNFKEQ. The CDR3 DNA sequence: TGTGCCAGCAGCCAAGTGAGGGGAACCGAAAAACTGTTTTTT. This gives the protein CASSQVRGTEKLFF.

The CDR3 sequence: CASSPFGGTGNTEAFF. The CDR3 nucleotides are TGTGCCAGCAGCCCCTTCGGAGGGACAGGCAACACTGAAGCTTTCTTT. The chain carries TRBV2 and TRBJ1-1; 8 bases fit TRBD1. Germline-derived CDR1 and CDR2 are SNHLY and FYNNEI. This CDR3 region has 16 residues. Germline trimming cut 6 bases from V and 2 bases from J; bases unmatched to any gene: 11.

The V gene is TRBV14, the J gene TRBJ2-1, with no clear D. The germline CDR1 and CDR2 sequences are SGHDN and FVKESK. V was shortened by 0 bases and J by 8 bases, with 2 bases between the two germline ends. The CDR3 spans 11 residues. Written as DNA, the CDR3 is TGTGCCAGCAGCCAAGAAGATGAGCAGTTCTTC. Its protein product is CASSQEDEQFF.

The J gene is TRBJ2-7, the V gene TRBV19; 10 bases fit TRBD1. Germline V gene sequence: CDR1 LNHDA, CDR2 SQIVND (reference sequence). J gave up 4 bases and V 7 bases, and 10 bases lay outside the gene matches. The CDR3 runs 15 residues. Written as DNA, the CDR3 is TGTGCCAGTACCTCCTCTGGGACAGGGGATTACGAGCAGTACTTC. Residues: CASTSSGTGDYEQYF.

The genes are TRBV30 and TRBJ1-6, with TRBD1 matching over 9 bases. This CDR3 spans 16 amino acids. The germline V gene has CDR1 GTSNPN and CDR2 SVGIG (reference sequence). With 0 bases clipped from V and 11 bases from J, the junction kept 11 bases outside the gene matches. The CDR3, as DNA: TGTGCCTGGAGTGTAGGGGGGACAGGGACGAGGACACCCCTCCACTTT. Its protein is CAWSVGGTGTRTPLHF.

Here the CDR3 DNA reads TGTGCCTGGAGTTTAGGGACAGGGACCTACGAGCAGTACTTC. This codes for CAWSLGTGTYEQYF. The chain employs TRBV30 and TRBJ2-7, with TRBD1 matching 9 bases. The length of the CDR3 is 14 residues. The V segment lost 2 bases and the J segment 2 bases; nucleotides outside the gene matches: 4. Per germline, CDR1 GTSNPN and CDR2 SVGIG (reference sequence). Full variable domain (rest looked up from reference TRBV30 and TRBJ2-7): SQTIHQWPATLVQPVGSPLSLECTVEGTSNPNLYWYRQAAGRGLQLLFYSVGIGQISSEVPQNLSASRPQDRQFILSSKKLLLSDSGFYLCAWSLGTGTYEQYFGPGTRLTVT.

The chain has TRBV23-1 and TRBJ2-2, with D hard to call. TRBV23-1 is sorted into the ORF group, with uncertain function. The V and J ends lost 0 bases and 0 bases respectively, with 5 bases between them. The CDR3 runs 15 residues. The CDR3 region has the DNA TGCGCCAGCAGTCAATCTAGGGCGAACACCGGGGAGCTGTTTTTT. This codes for CASSQSRANTGELFF.

This clone turned up a few times. The chain employs TRBV10-3 and TRBJ1-2, with 10 positions matching TRBD1. The CDR3 spans 13 residues. V gave up 3 bases and J gave up 7 bases; unmatched junction bases: 2. Germline loops: CDR1 ENHRY, CDR2 SYGVKD. The CDR3 loop reads CAISDGTGVGYTF. CDR3 coding DNA: TGTGCCATCAGTGATGGGACAGGGGTTGGCTACACCTTC.

A single count supports this clone. The chain joins TRBV6-1 to TRBJ1-3; 7 nucleotides align to TRBD1. Germline V CDR1 and CDR2: MNHNS, SASEGT. V dropped 8 bases and J dropped 0; count of bases not matched to a gene: 1. This CDR3 region has 13 residues. Written as DNA, the CDR3 is TGTGCCAGCCAGGGGGTCTCTGGAAACACCATATATTTT. Translating it yields CASQGVSGNTIYF.

The rearrangement uses TRBV27 and TRBJ2-2; the D is unclear. This CDR3 is built from 12 residues. V was cut by 6 bases and J by 1 base, with 3 bases left in between. Germline loops: CDR1 MNHEY, CDR2 SMNVEV (reference sequence). CDR3 amino acids: CASSGNTGELFF. CDR3 in DNA: TGTGCCAGCAGCGGGAACACCGGGGAGCTGTTTTTT.

The sample holds a few counts of this clone. CDR3: CATGWNEQFF. Here the CDR3 DNA reads TGTGCCACAGGGTGGAATGAGCAGTTCTTC. This chain links TRBV19 with TRBJ2-1; TRBD1 is a possible D gene (5 bases). There are 10 residues in the CDR3. V dropped 10 bases and J dropped 7 bases, with 8 bases sitting between them. The germline V gene has CDR1 LNHDA and CDR2 SQIVND (reference sequence).

The chain uses TRBV5-1 and TRBJ2-7; TRBD2 might be the D (5 bases). The CDR3 contains 15 residues. V dropped 4 bases and J dropped 0 bases, with 14 bases sitting between them. CDR1 is SGHRS and CDR2 is YFSETQ in the germline V gene. CDR3 DNA: TGCGCCAGCAGCCTCTACGGACTGAGCTCCTACGAGCAGTACTTC. Protein product: CASSLYGLSSYEQYF.

This sequence joins TRBV4-1 and TRBJ1-6, with TRBD1 identical over 9 bases. The J segment lost 9 bases and the V segment lost 1 base, leaving 4 bases of the junction unmatched. CDR1 is MGHRA and CDR2 is YSYEKL in the germline V gene. The CDR3 is made up of 15 amino acids. The CDR3, as DNA: TGCGCCAGCAGCCAAGGGGACAGGGAGGCTTCACCCCTCCACTTT. Translated, it gives CASSQGDREASPLHF.

The chain employs TRBV5-1 and TRBJ1-1; D gene ambiguous. CDR3 length: 13 residues. CDR1 and CDR2 from the germline V gene are SGHRS and YFSETQ. The V end was cut by 6 bases, the J end by 2 bases, with 11 bases between. CDR3 DNA sequence: TGCGCCAGCATTGAGGACTCAAACACTGAAGCTTTCTTT. Translated: CASIEDSNTEAFF. The variable domain in full, completed from reference TRBV5-1 and TRBJ1-1, reads KAGVTQTPRYLIKTRGQQVTLSCSPISGHRSVSWYQQTPGQGLQFLFEYFSETQRNKGNFPGRFSGRQFSNSRSEMNVSTLELGDSALYLCASIEDSNTEAFFGQGTRLTVV.

The chain uses TRBV5-1 and TRBJ2-7; D possibly uses TRBD1 or TRBD2 (5 bases each). V was shortened by 2 bases and J by 3 bases, with 12 bases between the two germline ends. The germline gives CDR1 SGHRS, CDR2 YFSETQ. This CDR3 region has 14 residues. The CDR3 protein is CASSLYRDGYEQYF. CDR3 nucleotides: TGCGCCAGCAGCTTATACCGGGACGGCTACGAGCAGTACTTC.